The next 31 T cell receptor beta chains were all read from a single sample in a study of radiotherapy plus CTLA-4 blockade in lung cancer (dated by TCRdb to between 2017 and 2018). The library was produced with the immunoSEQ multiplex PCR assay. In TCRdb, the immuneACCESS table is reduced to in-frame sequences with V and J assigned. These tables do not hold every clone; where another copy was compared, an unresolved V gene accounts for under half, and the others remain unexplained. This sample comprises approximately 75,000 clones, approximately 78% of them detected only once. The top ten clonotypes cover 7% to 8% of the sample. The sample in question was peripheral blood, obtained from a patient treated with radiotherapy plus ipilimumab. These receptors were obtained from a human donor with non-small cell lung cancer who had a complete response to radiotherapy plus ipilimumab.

The CDR3 nucleotides are TGTGCCTCAAGACAGGGCCGGCAGCCCCAGCATTTT. Translation: CASRQGRQPQHF. The rearrangement uses TRBV30 and TRBJ1-5, with TRBD1 matching over 7 bases. V gave up 7 bases and J gave up 7 bases; unmatched junction bases: 7. Germline V gene lookup returns CDR1 GTSNPN and CDR2 SVGIG (reference sequence). This CDR3 spans 12 amino acids. The variable domain in full, completed from reference TRBV30 and TRBJ1-5, reads SQTIHQWPATLVQPVGSPLSLECTVEGTSNPNLYWYRQAAGRGLQLLFYSVGIGQISSEVPQNLSASRPQDRQFILSSKKLLLSDSGFYLCASRQGRQPQHFGDGTRLSIL.

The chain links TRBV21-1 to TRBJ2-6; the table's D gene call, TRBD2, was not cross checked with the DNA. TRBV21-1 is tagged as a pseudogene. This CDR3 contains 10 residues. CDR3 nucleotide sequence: TGTGTATCTGGGGCCAACGTCCTGACTTTC. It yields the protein CVSGANVLTF.

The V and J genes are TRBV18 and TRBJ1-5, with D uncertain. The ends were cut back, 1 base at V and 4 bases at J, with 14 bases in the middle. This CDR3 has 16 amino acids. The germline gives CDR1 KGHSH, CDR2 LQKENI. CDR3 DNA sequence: TGTGCCAGCTCACCACTGGGCTCGAGGGAAAATCAGCCCCAGCATTTT. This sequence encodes CASSPLGSRENQPQHF.

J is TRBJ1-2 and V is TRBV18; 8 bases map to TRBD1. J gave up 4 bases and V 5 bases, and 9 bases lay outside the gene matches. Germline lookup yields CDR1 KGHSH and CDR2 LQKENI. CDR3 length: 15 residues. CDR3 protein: CASSAAGTGPYGYTF. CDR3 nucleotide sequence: TGTGCCAGCTCAGCTGCCGGGACAGGCCCCTATGGCTACACCTTC.

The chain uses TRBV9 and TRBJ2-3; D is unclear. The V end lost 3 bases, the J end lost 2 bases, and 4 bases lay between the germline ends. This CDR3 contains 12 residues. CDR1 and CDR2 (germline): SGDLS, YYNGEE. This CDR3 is CASSANTDTQYF. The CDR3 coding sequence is TGTGCCAGCAGCGCCAACACAGATACGCAGTATTTT.

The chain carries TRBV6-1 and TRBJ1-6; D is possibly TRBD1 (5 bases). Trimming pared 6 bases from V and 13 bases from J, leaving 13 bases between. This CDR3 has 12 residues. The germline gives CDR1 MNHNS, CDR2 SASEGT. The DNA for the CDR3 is TGTGCCAGCAGCCTAAACAGGATCCCCCTCCACTTT. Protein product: CASSLNRIPLHF.

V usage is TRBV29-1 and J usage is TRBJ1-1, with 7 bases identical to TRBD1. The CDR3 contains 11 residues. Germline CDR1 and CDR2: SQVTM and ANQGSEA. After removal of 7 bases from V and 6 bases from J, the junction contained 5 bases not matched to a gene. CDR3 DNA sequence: TGCAGCGCAGCAGGGGGTCCTGAAGCTTTCTTT. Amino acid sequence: CSAAGGPEAFF.

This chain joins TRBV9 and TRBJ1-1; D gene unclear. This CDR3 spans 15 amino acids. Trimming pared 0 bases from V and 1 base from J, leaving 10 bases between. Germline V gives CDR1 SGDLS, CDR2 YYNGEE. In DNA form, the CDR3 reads TGTGCCAGCAGCGTAGAGGTTGGGCGGAACACTGAAGCTTTCTTT. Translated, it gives CASSVEVGRNTEAFF.

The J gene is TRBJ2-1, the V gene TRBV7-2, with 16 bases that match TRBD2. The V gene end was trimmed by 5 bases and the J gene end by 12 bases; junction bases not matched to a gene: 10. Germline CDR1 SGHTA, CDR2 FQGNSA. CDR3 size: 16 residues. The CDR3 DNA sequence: TGTGCCAGCAGCCCTCAGCCGGGACTAGCGGGAGGGGGGCAGTTCTTC. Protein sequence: CASSPQPGLAGGGQFF.

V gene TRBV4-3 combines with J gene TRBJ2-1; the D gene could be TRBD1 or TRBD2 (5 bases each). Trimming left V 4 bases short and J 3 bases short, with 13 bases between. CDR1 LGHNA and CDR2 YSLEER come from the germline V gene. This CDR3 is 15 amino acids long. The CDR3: CASSLTGADYNEQFF. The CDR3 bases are TGCGCCAGCAGCCTCACCGGGGCAGACTACAATGAGCAGTTCTTC.

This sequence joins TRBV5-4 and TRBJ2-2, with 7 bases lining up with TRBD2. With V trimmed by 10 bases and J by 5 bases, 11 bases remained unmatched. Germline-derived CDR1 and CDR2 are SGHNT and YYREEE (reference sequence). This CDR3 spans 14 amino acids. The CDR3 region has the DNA TGTGCCTCATACCTGGGGGGGAAAACCGGGGAGCTGTTTTTT. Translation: CASYLGGKTGELFF.

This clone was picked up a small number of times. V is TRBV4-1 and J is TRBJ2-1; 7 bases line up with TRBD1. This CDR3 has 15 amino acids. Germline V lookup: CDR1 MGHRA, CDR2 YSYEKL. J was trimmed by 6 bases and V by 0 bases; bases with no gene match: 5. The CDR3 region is CASSQDPTGVNEQFF. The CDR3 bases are TGCGCCAGCAGCCAAGACCCAACAGGGGTCAATGAGCAGTTCTTC.

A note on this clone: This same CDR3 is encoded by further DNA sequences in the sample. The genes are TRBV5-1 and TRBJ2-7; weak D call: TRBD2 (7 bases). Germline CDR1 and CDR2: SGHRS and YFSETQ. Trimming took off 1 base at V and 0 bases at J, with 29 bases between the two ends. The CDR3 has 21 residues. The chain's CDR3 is CASSLRGGGTAPSRRSYEQYF. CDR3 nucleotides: TGCGCCAGCAGCTTGAGGGGGGGCGGGACGGCTCCCTCCCGACGCTCCTACGAGCAGTACTTC.

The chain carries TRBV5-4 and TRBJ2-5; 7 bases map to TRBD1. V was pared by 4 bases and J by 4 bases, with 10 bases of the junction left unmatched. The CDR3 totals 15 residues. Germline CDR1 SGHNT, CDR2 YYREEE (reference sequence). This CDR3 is CASSETGFKAETQYF. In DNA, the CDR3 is TGTGCCAGCAGCGAGACAGGGTTCAAAGCAGAGACCCAGTACTTC.

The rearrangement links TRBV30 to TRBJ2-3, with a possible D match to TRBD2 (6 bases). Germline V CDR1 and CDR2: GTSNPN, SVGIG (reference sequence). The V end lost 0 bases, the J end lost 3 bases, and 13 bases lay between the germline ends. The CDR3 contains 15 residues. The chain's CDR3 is CAWSVLGRWTDTQYF. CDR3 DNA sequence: TGTGCCTGGAGTGTACTTGGGAGGTGGACAGATACGCAGTATTTT.

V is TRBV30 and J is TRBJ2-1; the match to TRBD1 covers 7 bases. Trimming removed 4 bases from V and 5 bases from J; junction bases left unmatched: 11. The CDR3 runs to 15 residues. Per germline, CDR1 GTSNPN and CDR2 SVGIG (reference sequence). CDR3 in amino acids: CAWIYGTARDNEQFF. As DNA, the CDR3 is TGTGCCTGGATATATGGGACAGCTAGAGACAATGAGCAGTTCTTC.

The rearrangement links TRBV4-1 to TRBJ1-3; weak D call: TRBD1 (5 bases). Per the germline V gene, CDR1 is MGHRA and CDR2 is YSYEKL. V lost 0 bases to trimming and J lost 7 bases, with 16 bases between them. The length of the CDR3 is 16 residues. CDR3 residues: CASSQDPYDKGNTIYF. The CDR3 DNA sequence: TGCGCCAGCAGCCAAGATCCCTACGACAAGGGGAACACCATATATTTT.

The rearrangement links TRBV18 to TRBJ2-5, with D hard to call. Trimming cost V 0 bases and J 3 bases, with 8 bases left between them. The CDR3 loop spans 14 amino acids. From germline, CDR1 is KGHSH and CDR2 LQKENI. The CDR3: CASSPPTAEETQYF. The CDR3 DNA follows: TGTGCCAGCTCACCACCAACGGCCGAAGAGACCCAGTACTTC. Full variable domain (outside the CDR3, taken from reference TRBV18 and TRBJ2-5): NAGVMQNPRHLVRRRGQEARLRCSPMKGHSHVYWYRQLPEEGLKFMVYLQKENIIDESGMPKERFSAEFPKEGPSILRIQQVVRGDSAAYFCASSPPTAEETQYFGPGTRLLVL.

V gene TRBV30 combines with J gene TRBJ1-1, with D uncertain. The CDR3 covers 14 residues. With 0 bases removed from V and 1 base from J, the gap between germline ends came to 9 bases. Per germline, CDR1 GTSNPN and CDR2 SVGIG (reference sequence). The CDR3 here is CAWSVLSQNTEAFF. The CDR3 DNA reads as TGTGCCTGGAGTGTACTCTCGCAGAACACTGAAGCTTTCTTT.

In nucleotides, the CDR3 is TGTGCCAGCAGCTTAAGACAGGGGGCGACCGGGGAGCTGTTTTTT. Encoded protein: CASSLRQGATGELFF. The V and J genes are TRBV7-2 and TRBJ2-2; TRBD1 matches at 10 bases. V gave up 2 bases and J gave up 5 bases; unmatched junction bases: 2. The CDR3 extends over 15 amino acids. CDR1 is SGHTA and CDR2 is FQGNSA in the germline V gene.

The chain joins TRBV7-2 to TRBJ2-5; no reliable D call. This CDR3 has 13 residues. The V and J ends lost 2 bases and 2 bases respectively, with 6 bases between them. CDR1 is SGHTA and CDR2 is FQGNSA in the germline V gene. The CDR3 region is CASSLQLQETQYF. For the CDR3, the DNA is TGTGCCAGCAGCTTACAACTGCAAGAGACCCAGTACTTC.

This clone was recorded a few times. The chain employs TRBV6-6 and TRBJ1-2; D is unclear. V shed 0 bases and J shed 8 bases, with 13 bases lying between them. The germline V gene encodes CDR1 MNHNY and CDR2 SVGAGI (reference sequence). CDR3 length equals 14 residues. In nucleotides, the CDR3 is TGTGCCAGCAGTTACTCCTCATACCTCGGGGGCTACACCTTC. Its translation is CASSYSSYLGGYTF.

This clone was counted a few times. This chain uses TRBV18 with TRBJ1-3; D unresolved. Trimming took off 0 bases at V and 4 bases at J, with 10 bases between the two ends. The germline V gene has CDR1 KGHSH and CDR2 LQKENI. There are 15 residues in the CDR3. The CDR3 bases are TGTGCCAGCTCACCACCGGTTTTGCAGGGAAACACCATATATTTT. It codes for CASSPPVLQGNTIYF.

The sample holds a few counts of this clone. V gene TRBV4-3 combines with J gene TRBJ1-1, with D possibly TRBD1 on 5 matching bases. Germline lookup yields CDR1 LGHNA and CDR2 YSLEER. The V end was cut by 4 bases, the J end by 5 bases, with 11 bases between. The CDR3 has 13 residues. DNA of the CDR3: TGCGCCAGCAGCCCCCAGGGCGGGACTGAAGCTTTCTTT. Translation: CASSPQGGTEAFF.

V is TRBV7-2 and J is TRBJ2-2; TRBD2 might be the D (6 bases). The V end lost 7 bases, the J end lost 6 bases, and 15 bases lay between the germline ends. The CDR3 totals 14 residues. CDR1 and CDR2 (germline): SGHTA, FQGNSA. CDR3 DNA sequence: TGTGCCAGCACCTTGGAGGGATGGTCCGGGGAGCTGTTTTTT. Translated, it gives CASTLEGWSGELFF.

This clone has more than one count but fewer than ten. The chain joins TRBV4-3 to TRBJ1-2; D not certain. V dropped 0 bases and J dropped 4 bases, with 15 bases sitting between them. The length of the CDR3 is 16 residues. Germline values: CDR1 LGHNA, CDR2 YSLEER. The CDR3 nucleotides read TGCGCCAGCAGCCAAGATCTTACGGGAGGGAGCTATGGCTACACCTTC. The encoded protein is CASSQDLTGGSYGYTF.

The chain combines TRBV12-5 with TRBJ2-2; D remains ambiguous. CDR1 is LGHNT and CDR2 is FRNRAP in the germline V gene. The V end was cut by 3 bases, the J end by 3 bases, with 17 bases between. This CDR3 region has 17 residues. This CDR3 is CASGFSSGTDHTGELFF. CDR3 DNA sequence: TGTGCTAGTGGTTTCTCTTCTGGCACTGATCACACCGGGGAGCTGTTTTTT.

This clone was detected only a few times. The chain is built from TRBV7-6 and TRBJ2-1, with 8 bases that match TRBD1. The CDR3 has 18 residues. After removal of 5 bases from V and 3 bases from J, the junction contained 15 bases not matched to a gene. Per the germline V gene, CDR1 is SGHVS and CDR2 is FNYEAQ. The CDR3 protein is CASSPRGLGDRFYNEQFF. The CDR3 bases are TGTGCCAGCAGCCCCCGGGGGTTAGGGGACAGGTTCTACAATGAGCAGTTCTTC.

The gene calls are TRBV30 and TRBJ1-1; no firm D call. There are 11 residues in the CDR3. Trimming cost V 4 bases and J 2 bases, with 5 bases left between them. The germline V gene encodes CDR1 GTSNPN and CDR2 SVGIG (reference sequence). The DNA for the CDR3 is TGTGCCTGGAAGGCTAACACTGAAGCTTTCTTT. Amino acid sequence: CAWKANTEAFF.

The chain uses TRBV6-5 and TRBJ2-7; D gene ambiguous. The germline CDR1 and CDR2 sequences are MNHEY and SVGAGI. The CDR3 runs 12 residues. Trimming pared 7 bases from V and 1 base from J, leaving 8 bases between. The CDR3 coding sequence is TGTGCCAGCACTAGTCGGTCCTACGAGCAGTACGTC. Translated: CASTSRSYEQYV.

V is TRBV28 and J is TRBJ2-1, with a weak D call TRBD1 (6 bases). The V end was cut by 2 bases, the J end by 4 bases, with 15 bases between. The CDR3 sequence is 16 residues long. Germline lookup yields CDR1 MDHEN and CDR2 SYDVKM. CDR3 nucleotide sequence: TGTGCCAGCAGTTTACCCCAGGGGCGATCTTACAATGAGCAGTTCTTC. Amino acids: CASSLPQGRSYNEQFF.